Following are 15 T cell receptor beta chains from one sample sequenced in a study of shared clonotypes between healthy human individuals. The data were produced by immunoSEQ multiplex PCR, yet TCRdb's version contains in-frame clones alone and is incomplete. This table holds about 2 million clones, 90% to 95% found once. Sample: naive CD4+ T cells sorted from blood. Noted subset: CD45RA+ positively selected. These receptor sequences come from a man aged 18 to 29 in good health.

As regards this clone: The sample has other DNA sequences that encode this CDR3 too. V gene TRBV6-1 combines with J gene TRBJ1-2, with D tentatively TRBD1 (6 bases). This CDR3 comprises 14 residues. CDR1 is MNHNS and CDR2 is SASEGT in the germline V gene. The V end was cut by 0 bases, the J end by 6 bases, with 11 bases between. CDR3 region: CASSEALQGDGYTF. The CDR3 bases are TGTGCCAGCAGTGAAGCCCTACAGGGAGATGGCTACACCTTC.

The chain combines TRBV7-2 with TRBJ1-5, with D uncertain. Germline values: CDR1 SGHTA, CDR2 FQGNSA. This CDR3 comprises 13 residues. The V end lost 5 bases, the J end lost 5 bases, and 10 bases lay between the germline ends. CDR3 sequence: CASSRTRDQPQHF. The CDR3 DNA follows: TGTGCCAGCAGCCGAACTAGGGATCAGCCCCAGCATTTT.

CDR3 sequence (DNA): TGTGCCAGTAGTAAGACTCCGGGACAGAATTCACCCCTCCACTTT. This translates into CASSKTPGQNSPLHF. The J gene is TRBJ1-6, the V gene TRBV19; 7 nucleotides match TRBD1. V shed 4 bases and J 7 bases; nucleotides not matched to a gene: 7. The CDR3 covers 15 residues. CDR1 is LNHDA, CDR2 SQIVND, per germline (reference sequence).

The chain joins TRBV10-3 to TRBJ1-1; D ambiguous. The germline V and J ends were trimmed by 8 bases and 4 bases, with 17 bases remaining between them. Germline values: CDR1 ENHRY, CDR2 SYGVKD. The CDR3 is made up of 14 amino acids. The CDR3 nucleotides are TGTGCCATCTTTCCGGGCCAGCCCTCCACTGAAGCTTTCTTT. Encoded protein: CAIFPGQPSTEAFF.

Only one count was recorded for this clone. The chain has TRBV10-3 and TRBJ2-1; 11 bases fit TRBD2. The V and J ends lost 5 bases and 8 bases, in that order; junction bases with no gene match: 11. Germline V gives CDR1 ENHRY, CDR2 SYGVKD. CDR3 length: 16 amino acids. CDR3: CAISRTSGGAWDEQFF. The CDR3 DNA reads TGTGCCATCAGTCGTACTAGCGGGGGAGCCTGGGATGAGCAGTTCTTC.

The V and J genes are TRBV6-5 and TRBJ1-5; 7 nucleotides match TRBD1. The CDR3 is 14 amino acids. Trimming at V came to 6 bases and at J to 3 bases, leaving 5 bases not matched to a gene. CDR1 is MNHEY and CDR2 is SVGAGI in the germline V gene. The chain's CDR3 is CASSRGQVNQPQHF. In DNA, the CDR3 is TGTGCCAGCAGCCGTGGACAGGTCAATCAGCCCCAGCATTTT.

The chain combines TRBV7-2 with TRBJ2-1, with 10 nucleotides matching TRBD2. The CDR3 has 16 amino acids. The ends lost 4 bases at V and 4 bases at J; junction bases unmatched: 7. Looked up from germline, CDR1 is SGHTA and CDR2 is FQGNSA. The CDR3 bases are TGTGCCAGCAGCTCTCTAGCGGGAGTGGGTTACAATGAGCAGTTCTTC. Translation gives CASSSLAGVGYNEQFF. The whole variable domain, filled in from reference TRBV7-2 and TRBJ2-1, reads GAGVSQSPSNKVTEKGKDVELRCDPISGHTALYWYRQSLGQGLEFLIYFQGNSAPDKSGLPSDRFSAERTGGSVSTLTIQRTQQEDSAVYLCASSSLAGVGYNEQFFGPGTRLTVL.

Worth noting for this clone: The sample contains more than one DNA sequence encoding this CDR3. The chain couples TRBV6-5 to TRBJ2-7; D is unresolved. V was pared by 4 bases and J by 3 bases, with 7 bases between. This CDR3 spans 12 amino acids. Germline-derived CDR1 and CDR2 are MNHEY and SVGAGI. CDR3 in amino acids: CASSSSSYEQYF. The CDR3 DNA is TGTGCCAGCAGTTCAAGCAGCTACGAGCAGTACTTC.

This chain connects TRBV5-1 to TRBJ2-5, with D tentatively TRBD1 (6 bases). The V and J ends lost 0 bases and 5 bases respectively, with 11 bases between them. CDR3 size: 14 residues. Germline V lookup: CDR1 SGHRS, CDR2 YFSETQ. DNA of the CDR3: TGCGCCAGCAGCTTGGTAGACAGGATCGAGACCCAGTACTTC. It codes for CASSLVDRIETQYF.

The chain links TRBV5-8 to TRBJ1-1; D is unclear. The CDR3 runs 12 residues. The V gene's germline CDR1 is SGHTS and CDR2 YDEGEE. Trimming took off 4 bases at V and 7 bases at J, with 11 bases between the two ends. The CDR3 DNA is TGTGCCAGCAGCATCGGGATAGTTGAAGCTTTCTTT. This codes for CASSIGIVEAFF.

On this clone: Since a much larger clone is just one base distant, this may be a read error. The chain couples TRBV6-5 to TRBJ1-1; D is undetermined. Looked up from germline, CDR1 is MNHEY and CDR2 is SVGAGI. This CDR3 contains 14 residues. Trimming shortened V by 2 bases and J by 4 bases, and 11 bases separated the two germline ends. The CDR3 DNA reads as TGTGCCAGCAGTTACAGTTGGGTGGGCACTGAAGCTTTCTTT. Translating gives CASSYSWVGTEAFF.

Comments on this clone: Other DNA sequences within the sample encode an identical CDR3. The CDR3 sequence: CASSIGQNTEAFF. Written as DNA, the CDR3 is TGTGCCAGTAGTATTGGCCAGAACACTGAAGCTTTCTTT. The V call is TRBV19, the J call TRBJ1-1; no clear D gene. CDR3 length equals 13 residues. The V gene's germline CDR1 is LNHDA and CDR2 SQIVND (reference sequence). V gave up 3 bases and J gave up 1 base, with 6 bases separating them. Filled out from reference TRBV19 and TRBJ1-1, the complete variable domain reads DGGITQSPKYLFRKEGQNVTLSCEQNLNHDAMYWYRQDPGQGLRLIYYSQIVNDFQKGDIAEGYSVSREKKESFPLTVTSAQKNPTAFYLCASSIGQNTEAFFGQGTRLTVV.

V is TRBV21-1 and J is TRBJ1-5; no DNA check was done on the table's D call, TRBD1. TRBV21-1 is a recognized pseudogene. CDR3 size: 17 residues. The CDR3 DNA reads TGTGCCAGCAGCATATTCTTAACCAGGGGTAGCAATCAGCCCCAGCATTTT. It codes for CASSIFLTRGSNQPQHF.

V usage is TRBV27 and J usage is TRBJ2-5, with D perhaps TRBD2 (6 bases). The CDR3 spans 14 residues. Germline-derived CDR1 and CDR2 are MNHEY and SMNVEV (reference sequence). The V and J ends lost 3 bases and 2 bases respectively, with 10 bases between them. The CDR3 sequence is CASSFGGKQETQYF. The CDR3 nucleotides read TGTGCCAGCAGTTTTGGCGGGAAGCAAGAGACCCAGTACTTC.

The chain uses TRBV6-6 and TRBJ2-7, with 10 bases fitting TRBD2. The germline CDR1 and CDR2 sequences are MNHNY and SVGAGI (reference sequence). CDR3 size: 16 residues. V was clipped by 2 bases and J by 4 bases; unmatched bases: 8. The CDR3 protein is CASSYSLAGDLYEQYF. The CDR3 DNA reads as TGTGCCAGCAGTTACAGCCTAGCGGGAGATTTATACGAGCAGTACTTC.